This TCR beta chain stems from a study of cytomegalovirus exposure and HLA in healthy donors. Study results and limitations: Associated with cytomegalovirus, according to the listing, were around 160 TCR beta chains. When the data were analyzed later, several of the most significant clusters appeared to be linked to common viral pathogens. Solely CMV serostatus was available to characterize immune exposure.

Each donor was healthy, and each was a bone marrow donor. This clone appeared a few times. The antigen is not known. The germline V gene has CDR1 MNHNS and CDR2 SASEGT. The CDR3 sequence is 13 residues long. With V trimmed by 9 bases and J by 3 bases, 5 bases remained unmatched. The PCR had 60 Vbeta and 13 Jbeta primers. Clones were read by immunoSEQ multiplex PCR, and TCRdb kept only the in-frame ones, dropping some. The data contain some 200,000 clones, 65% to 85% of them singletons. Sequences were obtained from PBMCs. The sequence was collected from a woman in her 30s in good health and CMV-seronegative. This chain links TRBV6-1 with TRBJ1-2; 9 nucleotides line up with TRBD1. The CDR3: CASNGQGYYGYTF. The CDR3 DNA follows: TGTGCCAGTAACGGACAGGGGTACTATGGCTACACCTTC.